The 3 T cell receptor beta chains reported below all come from one sample, sequenced in a study of cytomegalovirus exposure and HLA in healthy donors. The study ran its PCR with 60 Vbeta and 13 Jbeta primers. Data came from immunoSEQ multiplex PCR; TCRdb stores just in-frame clones and leaves some out. Counted here are roughly 100,000 clones, more than 75% occurring once; the ten biggest clones make up 1.5% to 2%. The sequenced sample consisted of PBMCs. The receptors shown here come from a woman between 40 and 55 years old in good health and CMV-seronegative.

In this sample, this clone turned up a few times. The V gene is TRBV7-9, the J gene TRBJ2-3; weak D call: TRBD1 (6 bases). This CDR3 comprises 15 residues. Trimming cost V 2 bases and J 4 bases, with 13 bases left between them. CDR1 SEHNR and CDR2 FQNEAQ come from the germline V gene (reference sequence). The CDR3 nucleotides read TGTGCCAGCAGCTTAAAAGTCCCAGGGGCAGATACGCAGTATTTT. It yields the protein CASSLKVPGADTQYF.

The CDR3 DNA sequence: TGCAGCGTTGGCACGGGACAGGGTTACGAGCAGTACTTC. This gives the protein CSVGTGQGYEQYF. The chain is built from TRBV29-1 and TRBJ2-7; TRBD1 matches 9 bases. CDR3 length: 13 amino acids. Unmatched junction bases numbered 5, after V lost 4 bases and J lost 4 bases. CDR1 is SQVTM and CDR2 is ANQGSEA in the germline V gene.

The chain employs TRBV7-9 and TRBJ2-1, with 12 bases that match TRBD2. The CDR3 sequence is 17 residues long. J lost 3 bases, V lost 5 bases, and 8 bases had no gene match. Germline V lookup: CDR1 SEHNR, CDR2 FQNEAQ (reference sequence). The CDR3, as DNA: TGTGCCAGCAGCGGACTAGCGGGGTTAAACGGCTACAATGAGCAGTTCTTC. Amino acids: CASSGLAGLNGYNEQFF.